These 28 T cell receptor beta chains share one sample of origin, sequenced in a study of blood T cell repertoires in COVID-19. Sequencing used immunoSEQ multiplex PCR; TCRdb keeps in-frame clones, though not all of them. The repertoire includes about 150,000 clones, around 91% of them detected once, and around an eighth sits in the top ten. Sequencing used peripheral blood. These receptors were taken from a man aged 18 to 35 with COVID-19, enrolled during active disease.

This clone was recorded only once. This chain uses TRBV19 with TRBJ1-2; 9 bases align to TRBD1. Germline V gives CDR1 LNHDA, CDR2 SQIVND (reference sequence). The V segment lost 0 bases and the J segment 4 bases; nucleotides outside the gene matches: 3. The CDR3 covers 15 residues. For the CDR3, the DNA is TGTGCCAGTAGTATAGAAGGGACAGGGATCTATGGCTACACCTTC. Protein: CASSIEGTGIYGYTF. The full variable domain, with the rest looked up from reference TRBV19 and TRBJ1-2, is DGGITQSPKYLFRKEGQNVTLSCEQNLNHDAMYWYRQDPGQGLRLIYYSQIVNDFQKGDIAEGYSVSREKKESFPLTVTSAQKNPTAFYLCASSIEGTGIYGYTFGSGTRLTVV.

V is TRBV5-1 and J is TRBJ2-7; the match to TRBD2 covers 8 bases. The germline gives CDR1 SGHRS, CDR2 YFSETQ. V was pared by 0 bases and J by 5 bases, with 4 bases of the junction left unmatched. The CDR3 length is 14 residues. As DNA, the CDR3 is TGCGCCAGCAGCTTGGTGGCGGGAGGCAACGAGCAGTACTTC. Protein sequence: CASSLVAGGNEQYF. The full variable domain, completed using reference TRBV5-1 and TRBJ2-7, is KAGVTQTPRYLIKTRGQQVTLSCSPISGHRSVSWYQQTPGQGLQFLFEYFSETQRNKGNFPGRFSGRQFSNSRSEMNVSTLELGDSALYLCASSLVAGGNEQYFGPGTRLTVT.

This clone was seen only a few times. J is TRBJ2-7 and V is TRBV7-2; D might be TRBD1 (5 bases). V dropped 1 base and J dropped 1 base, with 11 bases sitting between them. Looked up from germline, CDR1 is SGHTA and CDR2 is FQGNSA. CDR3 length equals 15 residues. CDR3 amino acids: CASSLEGAPSYEQYF. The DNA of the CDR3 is TGTGCCAGCAGCTTAGAAGGGGCGCCGTCCTACGAGCAGTACTTC.

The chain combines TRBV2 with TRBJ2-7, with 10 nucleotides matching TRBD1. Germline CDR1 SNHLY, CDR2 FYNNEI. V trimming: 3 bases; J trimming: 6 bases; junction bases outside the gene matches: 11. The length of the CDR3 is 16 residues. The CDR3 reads CASSDPRQGAQSEQYF. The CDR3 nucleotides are TGTGCCAGCAGTGACCCAAGACAGGGGGCGCAATCCGAGCAGTACTTC.

For the CDR3, the DNA is TGTGCCAGCGGACTAGCGGGAGGCGAGCAGTACTTC. It yields the protein CASGLAGGEQYF. This chain links TRBV5-6 with TRBJ2-7, with 14 positions matching TRBD2. The J segment lost 6 bases and the V segment lost 7 bases, leaving 0 bases of the junction unmatched. Germline V gene lookup returns CDR1 SGHDT and CDR2 YYEEEE. This CDR3 region has 12 residues.

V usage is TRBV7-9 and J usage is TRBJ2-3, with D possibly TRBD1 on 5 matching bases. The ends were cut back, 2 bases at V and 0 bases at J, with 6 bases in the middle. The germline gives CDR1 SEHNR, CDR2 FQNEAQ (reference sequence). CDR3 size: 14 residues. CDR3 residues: CASSLTGSTDTQYF. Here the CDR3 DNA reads TGTGCCAGCAGCTTAACAGGTAGCACAGATACGCAGTATTTT.

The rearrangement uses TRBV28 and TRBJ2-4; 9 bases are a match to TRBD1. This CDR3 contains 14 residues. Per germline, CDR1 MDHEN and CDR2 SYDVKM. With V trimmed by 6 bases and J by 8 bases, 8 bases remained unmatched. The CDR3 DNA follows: TGTGCCAGCAGACCACAGGGGGCGGTGGACATTCAGTACTTC. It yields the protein CASRPQGAVDIQYF. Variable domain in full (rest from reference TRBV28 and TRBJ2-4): DVKVTQSSRYLVKRTGEKVFLECVQDMDHENMFWYRQDPGLGLRLIYFSYDVKMKEKGDIPEGYSVSREKKERFSLILESASTNQTSMYLCASRPQGAVDIQYFGAGTRLSVL.

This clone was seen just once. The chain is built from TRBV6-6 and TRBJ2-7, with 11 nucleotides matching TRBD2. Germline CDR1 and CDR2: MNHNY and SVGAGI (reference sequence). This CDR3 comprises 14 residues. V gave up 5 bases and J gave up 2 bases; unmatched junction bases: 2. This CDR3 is CASSKTSGTYEQYF. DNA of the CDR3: TGTGCCAGCAGTAAGACTAGCGGGACCTACGAGCAGTACTTC.

The DNA of the CDR3 is TGCGCCAGCAGCCCCGAGAATAACCGGGGTCAGCCCCAGCATTTT. Residues: CASSPENNRGQPQHF. The V and J genes are TRBV4-1 and TRBJ1-5; D is unresolved. This CDR3 is 15 amino acids long. The V gene lost 4 bases and the J gene lost 6 bases, with 16 bases spanning the gap. Germline V gene sequence: CDR1 MGHRA, CDR2 YSYEKL.

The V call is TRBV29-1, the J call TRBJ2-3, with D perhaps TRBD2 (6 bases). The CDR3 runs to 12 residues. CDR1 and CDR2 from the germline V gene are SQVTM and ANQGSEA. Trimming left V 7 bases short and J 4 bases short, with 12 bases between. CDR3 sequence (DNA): TGCAGCGGAACGGGGGATCCAGATACGCAGTATTTT. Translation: CSGTGDPDTQYF.

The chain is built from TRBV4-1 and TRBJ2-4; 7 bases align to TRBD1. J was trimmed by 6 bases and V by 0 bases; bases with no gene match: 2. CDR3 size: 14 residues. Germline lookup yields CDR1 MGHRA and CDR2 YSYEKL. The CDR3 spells CASSQEGGPNIQYF. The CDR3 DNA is TGCGCCAGCAGCCAAGAAGGGGGCCCAAACATTCAGTACTTC.

The CDR3 loop reads CASSLGLRYEQYF. In DNA form, the CDR3 reads TGTGCCAGCAGTCTGGGACTAAGATACGAGCAGTACTTC. This rearrangement joins TRBV27 to TRBJ2-7; 7 bases align to TRBD2. Germline loops: CDR1 MNHEY, CDR2 SMNVEV (reference sequence). The CDR3 contains 13 residues. After removal of 5 bases from V and 4 bases from J, the junction contained 5 bases not matched to a gene.

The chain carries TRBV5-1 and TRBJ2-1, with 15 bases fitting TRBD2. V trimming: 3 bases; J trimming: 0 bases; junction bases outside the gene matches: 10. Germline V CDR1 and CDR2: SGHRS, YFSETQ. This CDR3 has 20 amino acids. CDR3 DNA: TGCGCCAGCAGCTGGGAGGGACTAGCGGGAGGAGAAAGCTCCTACAATGAGCAGTTCTTC. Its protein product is CASSWEGLAGGESSYNEQFF. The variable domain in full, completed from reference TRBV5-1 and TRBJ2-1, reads KAGVTQTPRYLIKTRGQQVTLSCSPISGHRSVSWYQQTPGQGLQFLFEYFSETQRNKGNFPGRFSGRQFSNSRSEMNVSTLELGDSALYLCASSWEGLAGGESSYNEQFFGPGTRLTVL.

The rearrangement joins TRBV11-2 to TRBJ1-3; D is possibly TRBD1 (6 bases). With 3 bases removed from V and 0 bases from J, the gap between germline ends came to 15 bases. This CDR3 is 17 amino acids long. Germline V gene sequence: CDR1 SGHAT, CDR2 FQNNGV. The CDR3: CASSFLSTGSSGNTIYF. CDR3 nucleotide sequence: TGTGCCAGCAGCTTCCTCAGTACAGGGAGCTCTGGAAACACCATATATTTT.

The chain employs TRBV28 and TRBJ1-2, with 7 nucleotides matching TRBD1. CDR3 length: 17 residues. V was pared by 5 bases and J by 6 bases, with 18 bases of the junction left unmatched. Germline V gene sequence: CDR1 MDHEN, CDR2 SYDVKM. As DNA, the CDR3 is TGTGCCAGCAGTGCTCTCCTAGGAGGGGGCAAAACGCATGGCTACACCTTC. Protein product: CASSALLGGGKTHGYTF.

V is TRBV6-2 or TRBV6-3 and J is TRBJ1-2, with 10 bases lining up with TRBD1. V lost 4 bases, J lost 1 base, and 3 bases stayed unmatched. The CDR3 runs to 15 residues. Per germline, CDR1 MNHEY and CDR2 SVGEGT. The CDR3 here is CASSWGQGSNYGYTF. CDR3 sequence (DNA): TGTGCCAGCAGTTGGGGACAGGGGAGTAACTATGGCTACACCTTC.

CDR3 sequence reads: CASRIRGAYNQPQHF. CDR3 nucleotides: TGTGCCAGCAGAATTCGGGGGGCGTACAATCAGCCCCAGCATTTT. V gene TRBV28 combines with J gene TRBJ1-5, with D possibly being TRBD1 (6 bases). The CDR3 totals 15 residues. The germline gives CDR1 MDHEN, CDR2 SYDVKM. The V end was cut by 6 bases, the J end by 3 bases, with 15 bases between.

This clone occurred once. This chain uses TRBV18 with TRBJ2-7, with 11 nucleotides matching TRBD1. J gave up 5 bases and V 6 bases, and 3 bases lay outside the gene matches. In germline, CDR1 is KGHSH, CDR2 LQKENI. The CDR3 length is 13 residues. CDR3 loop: CASSGQGANEQYF. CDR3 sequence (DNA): TGTGCCAGCTCCGGACAGGGGGCGAACGAGCAGTACTTC.

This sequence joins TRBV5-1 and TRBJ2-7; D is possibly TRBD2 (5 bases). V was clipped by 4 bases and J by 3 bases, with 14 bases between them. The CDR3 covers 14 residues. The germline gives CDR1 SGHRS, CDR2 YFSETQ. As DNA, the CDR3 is TGCGCCAGCAGCCCACGGCCGGGGAACTACGAGCAGTACTTC. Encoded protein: CASSPRPGNYEQYF. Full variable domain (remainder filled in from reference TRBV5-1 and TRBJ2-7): KAGVTQTPRYLIKTRGQQVTLSCSPISGHRSVSWYQQTPGQGLQFLFEYFSETQRNKGNFPGRFSGRQFSNSRSEMNVSTLELGDSALYLCASSPRPGNYEQYFGPGTRLTVT.

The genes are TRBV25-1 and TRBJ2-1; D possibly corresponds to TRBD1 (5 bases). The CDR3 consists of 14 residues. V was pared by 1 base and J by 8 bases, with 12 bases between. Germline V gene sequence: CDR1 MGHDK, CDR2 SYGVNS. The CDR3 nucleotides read TGTGCCAGCAGTGAATTGGGGTCAGGGCATGAGCAGTTCTTC. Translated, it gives CASSELGSGHEQFF.

For the CDR3, the DNA is TGTGCCTGGTCAAGGGGGAGTTTTAACGAGCAGTACTTC. Its protein is CAWSRGSFNEQYF. The chain is built from TRBV30 and TRBJ2-7; tentative D call: TRBD1 (6 bases). The CDR3 has 13 amino acids. Germline CDR1 and CDR2: GTSNPN and SVGIG (reference sequence). Trimming left V 5 bases short and J 5 bases short, with 16 bases between.

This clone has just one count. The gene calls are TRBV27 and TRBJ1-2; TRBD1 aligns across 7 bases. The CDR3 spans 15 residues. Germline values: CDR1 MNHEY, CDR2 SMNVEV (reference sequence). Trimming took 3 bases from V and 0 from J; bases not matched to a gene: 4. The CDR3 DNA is TGTGCCAGCAGTTTTGTGGGACAGACTAACTATGGCTACACCTTC. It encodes CASSFVGQTNYGYTF.

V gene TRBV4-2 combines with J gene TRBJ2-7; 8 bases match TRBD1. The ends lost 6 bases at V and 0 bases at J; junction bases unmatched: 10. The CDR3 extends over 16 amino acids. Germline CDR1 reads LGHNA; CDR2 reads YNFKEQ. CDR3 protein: CASSHFAGTGSYEQYF. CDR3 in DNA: TGTGCCAGCAGTCATTTCGCCGGGACAGGCTCCTACGAGCAGTACTTC.

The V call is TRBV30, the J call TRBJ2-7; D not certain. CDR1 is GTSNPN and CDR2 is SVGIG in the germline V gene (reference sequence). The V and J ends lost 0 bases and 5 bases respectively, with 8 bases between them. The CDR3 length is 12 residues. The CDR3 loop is CAWSVGEDEQYF. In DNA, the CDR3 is TGTGCCTGGAGTGTAGGTGAGGACGAGCAGTACTTC. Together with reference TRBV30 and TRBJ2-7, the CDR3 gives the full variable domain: SQTIHQWPATLVQPVGSPLSLECTVEGTSNPNLYWYRQAAGRGLQLLFYSVGIGQISSEVPQNLSASRPQDRQFILSSKKLLLSDSGFYLCAWSVGEDEQYFGPGTRLTVT.

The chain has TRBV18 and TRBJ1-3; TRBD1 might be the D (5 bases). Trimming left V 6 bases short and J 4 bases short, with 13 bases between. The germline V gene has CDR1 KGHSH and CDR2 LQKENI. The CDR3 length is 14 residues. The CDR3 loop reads CASSAGFGGNTIYF. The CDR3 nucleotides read TGTGCCAGCTCGGCAGGGTTCGGAGGAAACACCATATATTTT.

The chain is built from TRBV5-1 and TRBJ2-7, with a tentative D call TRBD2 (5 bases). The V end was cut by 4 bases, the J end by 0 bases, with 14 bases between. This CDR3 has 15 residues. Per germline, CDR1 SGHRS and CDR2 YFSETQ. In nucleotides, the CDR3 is TGCGCCAGCAGCCCTCGGGAACAGAACTCCTACGAGCAGTACTTC. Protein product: CASSPREQNSYEQYF.

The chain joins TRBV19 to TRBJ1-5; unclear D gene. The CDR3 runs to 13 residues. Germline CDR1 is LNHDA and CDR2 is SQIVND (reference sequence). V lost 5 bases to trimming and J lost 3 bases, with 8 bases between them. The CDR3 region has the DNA TGTGCCAGTAGTGTCGGTAACAATCAGCCCCAGCATTTT. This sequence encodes CASSVGNNQPQHF.

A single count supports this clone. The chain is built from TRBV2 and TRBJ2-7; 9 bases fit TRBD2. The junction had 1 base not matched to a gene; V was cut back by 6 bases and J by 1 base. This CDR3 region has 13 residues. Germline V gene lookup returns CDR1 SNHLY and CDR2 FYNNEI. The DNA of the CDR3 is TGTGCCAGCAGGACTAGCGGTTCCTACGAGCAGTACTTC. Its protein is CASRTSGSYEQYF.